The 12 T cell receptor beta chains given below trace back to one sample, sequenced in a study of CD8 T cells in ankylosing spondylitis. TCRdb reprocessed the 5' RACE reads via MiXCR and lists one record per CDR3 protein. The data hold about 160,000 distinct CDR3 sequences, with 9.8% observed a single time. The sample taken for sequencing was blood, either unsorted or a sorted T cell fraction (not recorded which). These receptors were collected from a female donor with ankylosing spondylitis or in good health (not recorded which).

This clonotype has only a few counts. V gene TRBV6-2 or TRBV6-3 combines with J gene TRBJ2-1; tentative D call: TRBD2 (6 bases). The CDR3 contains 14 residues. Germline V gene data show CDR1 as MNHEY and CDR2 as SVGEGT. Trimming took 6 bases from V and 9 from J, leaving 18 bases between them. The CDR3 spells CASSPLAHTGEQFF. The CDR3 DNA reads TGTGCCAGCAGCCCACTAGCTCATACGGGTGAGCAGTTCTTC.

This clonotype was seen only a few times. This sequence joins TRBV5-8 and TRBJ2-5, with 8 bases aligning to TRBD2. CDR3 length equals 16 residues. The V gene end was trimmed by 2 bases and the J gene end by 3 bases; junction bases not matched to a gene: 9. CDR1 SGHTS and CDR2 YDEGEE come from the germline V gene. In nucleotides, the CDR3 is TGTGCCAGCAGCTTTGATAGCGGGATGATAAAAGAGACCCAGTACTTC. Its translation is CASSFDSGMIKETQYF.

This clonotype has a handful of counts. The V call is TRBV10-2, the J call TRBJ1-2, with 9 bases identical to TRBD1. Germline V CDR1 and CDR2: WSHSY, SAAADI. This CDR3 is built from 15 residues. V shed 0 bases, J shed 4 bases, and the junction held 3 bases outside the gene matches. For the CDR3, the DNA is TGCGCCAGCAGTGAGTCACCACAGGGGGCCTATGGCTACACCTTC. Protein product: CASSESPQGAYGYTF.

The V gene is TRBV7-9, the J gene TRBJ1-2, with 8 bases lining up with TRBD1. The ends lost 6 bases at V and 3 bases at J; junction bases unmatched: 6. Germline V CDR1 and CDR2: SEHNR, FQNEAQ (reference sequence). CDR3 size: 14 residues. For the CDR3, the DNA is TGTGCCAGCAGGAGTCCAGGGGGCGACTATGGCTACACCTTC. Protein product: CASRSPGGDYGYTF. Full variable domain (missing parts from reference TRBV7-9 and TRBJ1-2): DTGVSQNPRHKITKRGQNVTFRCDPISEHNRLYWYRQTLGQGPEFLTYFQNEAQLEKSRLLSDRFSAERPKGSFSTLEIQRTEQGDSAMYLCASRSPGGDYGYTFGSGTRLTVV.

There are many counts of this clonotype. The V gene is TRBV4-3, the J gene TRBJ2-3; D possibly corresponds to TRBD2 (5 bases). V lost 2 bases to trimming and J lost 4 bases, with 13 bases between them. Per the germline V gene, CDR1 is LGHNA and CDR2 is YSLEER. The CDR3 contains 15 residues. CDR3 coding DNA: TGCGCCAGCAGCCAAAGACTAAGAATTGCAGATACGCAGTATTTT. This encodes CASSQRLRIADTQYF.

This clonotype was counted between two and nine times. The chain combines TRBV7-6 with TRBJ2-1; D is possibly TRBD1 or TRBD2 (5 bases each). Trimming removed 0 bases from V and 0 bases from J, with 15 bases in between. The CDR3 totals 18 residues. The V gene's germline CDR1 is SGHVS and CDR2 FNYEAQ. CDR3 sequence: CASSLARKGRSSYNEQFF. The CDR3 region has the DNA TGTGCCAGCAGCTTAGCGCGGAAGGGACGTAGCTCCTACAATGAGCAGTTCTTC.

The genes are TRBV27 and TRBJ2-7; D unresolved. The CDR3 consists of 11 residues. From germline, CDR1 is MNHEY and CDR2 SMNVEV (reference sequence). Trimming cost V 4 bases and J 9 bases, with 10 bases left between them. The CDR3 nucleotides read TGTGCCAGCAGTTCGTGGGATCGGCAGTACTTC. Its protein is CASSSWDRQYF.

This clonotype was seen a handful of times. This chain joins TRBV7-9 and TRBJ2-7, with 7 nucleotides matching TRBD2. CDR1 and CDR2 (germline): SEHNR, FQNEAQ (reference sequence). The CDR3 is 16 residues long. V shed 4 bases and J 2 bases; nucleotides not matched to a gene: 11. CDR3 protein: CASSYRTGTNPYEQYF. DNA for the CDR3: TGTGCCAGCAGCTATAGGACCGGGACTAACCCCTACGAGCAGTACTTC.

The rearrangement links TRBV6-2 or TRBV6-3 to TRBJ2-1; 9 nucleotides align to TRBD2. The CDR3 consists of 18 residues. The J segment lost 4 bases and the V segment lost 0 bases, leaving 10 bases of the junction unmatched. Germline V gene sequence: CDR1 MNHEY, CDR2 SVGEGT. The CDR3, as DNA: TGTGCCAGCAGTTACTCGCGCGGGGGGGGGCTATATTACAATGAGCAGTTCTTC. Its protein is CASSYSRGGGLYYNEQFF.

This rearrangement joins TRBV4-3 to TRBJ2-1, with a weak D call TRBD2 (5 bases). This CDR3 comprises 17 residues. Trimming shortened V by 0 bases and J by 3 bases, and 15 bases separated the two germline ends. Germline lookup yields CDR1 LGHNA and CDR2 YSLEER. The CDR3 DNA reads TGCGCCAGCAGCCAAGATGCCCAGCGGACCCTCTACAATGAGCAGTTCTTC. Translated: CASSQDAQRTLYNEQFF.

At least ten counts were recorded for this clonotype. V and J are TRBV29-1 and TRBJ2-1; no firm D call. V was pared by 7 bases and J by 8 bases, with 9 bases between. This CDR3 is 10 amino acids long. Germline V CDR1 and CDR2: SQVTM, ANQGSEA. CDR3 nucleotide sequence: TGCAGCGCGGTCACTCATGAGCAGTTCTTC. This gives the protein CSAVTHEQFF.

This clonotype was found many times. This CDR3 reads CSASGAGVTDEQFF. CDR3 sequence (DNA): TGCAGTGCTAGCGGCGCGGGAGTAACGGATGAGCAGTTCTTC. The genes are TRBV20-1 and TRBJ2-1; 7 positions agree with TRBD2. The junction had 10 bases not matched to a gene; V was cut back by 3 bases and J by 8 bases. The length of the CDR3 is 14 residues. In germline, CDR1 is DFQATT, CDR2 SNEGSKA (reference sequence).